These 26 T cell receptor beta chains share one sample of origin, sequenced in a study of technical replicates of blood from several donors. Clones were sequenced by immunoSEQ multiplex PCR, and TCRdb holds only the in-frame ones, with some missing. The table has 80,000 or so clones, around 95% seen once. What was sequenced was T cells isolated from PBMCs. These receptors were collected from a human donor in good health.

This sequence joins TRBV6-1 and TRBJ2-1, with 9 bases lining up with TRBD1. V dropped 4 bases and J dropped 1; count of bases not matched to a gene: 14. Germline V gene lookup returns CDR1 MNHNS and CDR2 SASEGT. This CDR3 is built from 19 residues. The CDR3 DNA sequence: TGTGCCAGCAGTGGCCATGGGACAGGGTTATTCTCTTCCTACAATGAGCAGTTCTTC. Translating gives CASSGHGTGLFSSYNEQFF.

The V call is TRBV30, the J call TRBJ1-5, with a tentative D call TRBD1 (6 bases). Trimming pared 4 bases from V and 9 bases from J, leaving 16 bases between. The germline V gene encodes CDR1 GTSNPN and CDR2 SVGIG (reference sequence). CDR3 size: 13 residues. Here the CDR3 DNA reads TGTGCCTGGAAAGGGCCAGGGACAATGCCCCAGCATTTT. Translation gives CAWKGPGTMPQHF.

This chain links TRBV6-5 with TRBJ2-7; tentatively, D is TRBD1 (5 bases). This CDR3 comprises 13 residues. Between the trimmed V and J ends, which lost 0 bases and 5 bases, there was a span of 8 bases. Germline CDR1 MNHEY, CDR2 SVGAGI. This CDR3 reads CASSYSRVNEQYF. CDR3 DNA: TGTGCCAGCAGTTACTCCAGGGTAAACGAGCAGTACTTC.

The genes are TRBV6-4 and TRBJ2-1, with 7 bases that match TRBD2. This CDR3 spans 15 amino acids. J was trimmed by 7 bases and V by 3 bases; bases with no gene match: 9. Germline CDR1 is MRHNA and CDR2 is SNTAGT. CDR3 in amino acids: CASSETSSFVNEQFF. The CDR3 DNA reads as TGTGCCAGCAGTGAGACTAGCTCGTTTGTGAATGAGCAGTTCTTC.

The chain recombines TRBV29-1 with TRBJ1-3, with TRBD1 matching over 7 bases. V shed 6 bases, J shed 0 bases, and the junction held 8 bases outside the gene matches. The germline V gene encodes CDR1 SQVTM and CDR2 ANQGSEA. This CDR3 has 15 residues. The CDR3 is CSVVLPGGSGNTIYF. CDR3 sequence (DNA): TGCAGCGTCGTACTACCAGGGGGCTCTGGAAACACCATATATTTT.

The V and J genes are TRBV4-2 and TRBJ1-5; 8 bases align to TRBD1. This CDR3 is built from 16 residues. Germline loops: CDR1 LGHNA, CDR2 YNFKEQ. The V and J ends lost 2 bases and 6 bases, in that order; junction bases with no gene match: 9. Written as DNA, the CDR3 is TGTGCCAGCAGCCAAAACACTAGACAGGGGTCTCAGCCCCAGCATTTT. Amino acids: CASSQNTRQGSQPQHF.

This CDR3 is CASSPGLAGGMTQYF. The CDR3 region has the DNA TGTGCCAGCAGCCCGGGACTAGCGGGAGGTATGACCCAGTACTTC. The chain links TRBV6-6 to TRBJ2-5; 15 bases align to TRBD2. Germline V gene sequence: CDR1 MNHNY, CDR2 SVGAGI (reference sequence). The CDR3 runs to 15 residues. V lost 6 bases, J lost 7 bases, and 6 bases stayed unmatched.

DNA of the CDR3: TGTGCCATCAGTGGCCACCCCGCTTGGACAGTTGATGAGCAGTTCTTC. It translates to CAISGHPAWTVDEQFF. This chain joins TRBV10-3 and TRBJ2-1; TRBD1 might be the D (6 bases). The CDR3 totals 16 residues. Germline assignment: CDR1 ENHRY and CDR2 SYGVKD. V was cut by 4 bases and J by 8 bases, with 21 bases left in between.

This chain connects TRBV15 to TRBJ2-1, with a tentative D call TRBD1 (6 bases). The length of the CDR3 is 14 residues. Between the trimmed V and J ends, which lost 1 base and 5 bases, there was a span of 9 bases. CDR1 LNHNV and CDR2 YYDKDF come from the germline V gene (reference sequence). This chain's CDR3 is CATSRGTEDNEQFF. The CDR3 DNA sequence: TGTGCCACCAGCAGAGGGACAGAGGACAATGAGCAGTTCTTC.

The CDR3 region has the DNA TGCGCCAGCAGTCAGGACATTTACTCCTACGAGCAGTACTTC. It yields the protein CASSQDIYSYEQYF. The J gene is TRBJ2-7, the V gene TRBV10-2, with a weak D call TRBD1 (5 bases). The V and J ends lost 5 bases and 0 bases respectively, with 11 bases between them. Germline V gene lookup returns CDR1 WSHSY and CDR2 SAAADI. The length of the CDR3 is 14 residues.

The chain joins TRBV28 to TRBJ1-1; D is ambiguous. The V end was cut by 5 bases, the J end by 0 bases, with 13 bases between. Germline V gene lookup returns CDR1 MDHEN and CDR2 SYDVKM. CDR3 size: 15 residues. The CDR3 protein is CASSPRGSMNTEAFF. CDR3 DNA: TGTGCCAGCAGTCCCCGAGGGAGCATGAACACTGAAGCTTTCTTT.

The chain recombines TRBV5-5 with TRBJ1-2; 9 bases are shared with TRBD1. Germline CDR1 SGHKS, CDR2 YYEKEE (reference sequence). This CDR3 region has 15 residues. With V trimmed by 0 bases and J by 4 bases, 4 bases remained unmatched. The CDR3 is CASSLGVDRGYGYTF. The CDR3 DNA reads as TGTGCCAGCAGCTTGGGCGTGGACAGGGGCTATGGCTACACCTTC.

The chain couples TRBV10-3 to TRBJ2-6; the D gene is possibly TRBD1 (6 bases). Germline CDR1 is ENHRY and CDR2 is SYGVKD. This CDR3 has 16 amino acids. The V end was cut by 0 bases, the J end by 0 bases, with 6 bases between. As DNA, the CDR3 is TGTGCCATCAGTGAGTCAGGGGGCTCTGGGGCCAACGTCCTGACTTTC. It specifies CAISESGGSGANVLTF.

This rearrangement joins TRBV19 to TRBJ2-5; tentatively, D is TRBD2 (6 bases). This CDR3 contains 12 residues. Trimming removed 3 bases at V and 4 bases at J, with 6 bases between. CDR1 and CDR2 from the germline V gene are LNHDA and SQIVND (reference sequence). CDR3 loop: CASSMGGETQYF. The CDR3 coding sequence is TGTGCCAGTAGTATGGGAGGAGAGACCCAGTACTTC.

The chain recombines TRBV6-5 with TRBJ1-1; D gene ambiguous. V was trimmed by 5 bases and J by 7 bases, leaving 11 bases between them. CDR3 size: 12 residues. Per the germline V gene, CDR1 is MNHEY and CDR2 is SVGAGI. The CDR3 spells CASSQHSYEAFF. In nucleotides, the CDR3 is TGTGCCAGCAGTCAACACAGCTATGAAGCTTTCTTT.

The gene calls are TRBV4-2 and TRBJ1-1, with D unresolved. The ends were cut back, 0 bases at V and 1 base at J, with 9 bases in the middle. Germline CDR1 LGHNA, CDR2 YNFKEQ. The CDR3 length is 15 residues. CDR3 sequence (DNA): TGTGCCAGCAGCCAAGAGTGGTCACAGAACACTGAAGCTTTCTTT. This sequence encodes CASSQEWSQNTEAFF.

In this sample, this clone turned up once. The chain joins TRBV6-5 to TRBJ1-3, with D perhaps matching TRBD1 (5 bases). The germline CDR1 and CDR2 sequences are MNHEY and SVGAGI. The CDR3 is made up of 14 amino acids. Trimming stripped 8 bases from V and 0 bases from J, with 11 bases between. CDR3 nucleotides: TGTGCCAGCTCCACGACAGTCTCTGGAAACACCATATATTTT. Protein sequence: CASSTTVSGNTIYF.

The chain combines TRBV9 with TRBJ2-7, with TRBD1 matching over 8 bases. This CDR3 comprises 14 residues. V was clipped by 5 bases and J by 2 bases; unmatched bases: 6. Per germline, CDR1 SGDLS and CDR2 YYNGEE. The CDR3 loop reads CASSATGEAYEQYF. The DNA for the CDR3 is TGTGCCAGCAGTGCGACAGGGGAGGCCTACGAGCAGTACTTC.

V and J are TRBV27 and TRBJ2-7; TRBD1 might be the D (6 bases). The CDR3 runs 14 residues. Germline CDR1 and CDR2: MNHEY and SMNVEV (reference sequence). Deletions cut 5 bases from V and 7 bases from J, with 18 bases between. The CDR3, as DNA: TGTGCCAGCAGTAACAGGGTGTCCGCTTGGGAGCAGTACTTC. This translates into CASSNRVSAWEQYF.

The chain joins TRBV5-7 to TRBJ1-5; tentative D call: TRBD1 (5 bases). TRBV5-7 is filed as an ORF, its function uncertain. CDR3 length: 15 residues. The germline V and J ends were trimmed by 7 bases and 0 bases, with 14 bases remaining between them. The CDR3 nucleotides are TGTGCCAGCCCGAGACAGTCGTTTAGCAATCAGCCCCAGCATTTT. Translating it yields CASPRQSFSNQPQHF.

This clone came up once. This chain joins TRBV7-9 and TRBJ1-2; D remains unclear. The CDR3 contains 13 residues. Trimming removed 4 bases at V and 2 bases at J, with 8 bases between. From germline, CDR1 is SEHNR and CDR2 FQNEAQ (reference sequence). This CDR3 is CASSSGTNYGYTF. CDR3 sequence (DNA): TGTGCCAGCAGCTCCGGTACGAACTATGGCTACACCTTC.

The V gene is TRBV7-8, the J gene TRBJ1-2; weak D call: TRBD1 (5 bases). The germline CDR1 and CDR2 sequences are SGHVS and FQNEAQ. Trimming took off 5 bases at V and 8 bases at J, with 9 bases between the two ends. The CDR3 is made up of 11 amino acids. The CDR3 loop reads CASSAGFGYTF. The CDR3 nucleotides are TGTGCCAGCAGCGCAGGGTTCGGCTACACCTTC.

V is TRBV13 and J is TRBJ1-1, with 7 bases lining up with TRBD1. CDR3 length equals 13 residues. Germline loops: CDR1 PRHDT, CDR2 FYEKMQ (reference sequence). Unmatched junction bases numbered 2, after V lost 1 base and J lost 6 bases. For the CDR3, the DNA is TGTGCCAGCAGCTTAGACAGGGGCGCTGAAGCTTTCTTT. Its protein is CASSLDRGAEAFF.

The CDR3 region has the DNA TGTGCCAGCAACTCAGTCTTGGAGACTGAAGCTTTCTTT. The encoded protein is CASNSVLETEAFF. V usage is TRBV6-1 and J usage is TRBJ1-1; no firm D call. The CDR3 contains 13 residues. The V gene's germline CDR1 is MNHNS and CDR2 SASEGT. Trimming cost V 7 bases and J 5 bases, with 14 bases left between them.

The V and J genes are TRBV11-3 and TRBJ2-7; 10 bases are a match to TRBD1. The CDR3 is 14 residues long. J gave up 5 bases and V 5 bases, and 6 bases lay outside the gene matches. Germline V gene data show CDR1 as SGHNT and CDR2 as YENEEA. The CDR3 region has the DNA TGTGCCAGCAGCCCGAGGACAGGGGGAGACGAGCAGTACTTC. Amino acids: CASSPRTGGDEQYF.

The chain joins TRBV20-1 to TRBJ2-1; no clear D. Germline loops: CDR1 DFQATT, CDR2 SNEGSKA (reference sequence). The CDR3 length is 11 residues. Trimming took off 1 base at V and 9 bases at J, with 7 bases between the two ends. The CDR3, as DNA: TGCAGTGCTAGAGGAGGTACTGAGCAGTTCTTC. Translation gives CSARGGTEQFF.